Each of the 20 T cell receptor beta chains below was sequenced from the same sample in a study of radiotherapy plus CTLA-4 blockade in lung cancer. Sequencing used immunoSEQ multiplex PCR; TCRdb keeps in-frame clones, though not all of them. The sample contains tens of thousands of clones, around three quarters of which appear only once. This material consisted of peripheral blood, taken from a patient treated with radiotherapy plus ipilimumab. All receptors derive from a human donor with non-small cell lung cancer who had a complete response to radiotherapy plus ipilimumab.

The chain joins TRBV19 to TRBJ1-2, with 8 bases fitting TRBD1. The CDR3 consists of 13 residues. Germline values: CDR1 LNHDA, CDR2 SQIVND (reference sequence). Trimming at V came to 6 bases and at J to 4 bases, leaving 4 bases not matched to a gene. The CDR3 bases are TGTGCCAGTAGCCGACAGGGGACCTATGGCTACACCTTC. Translation gives CASSRQGTYGYTF.

V is TRBV7-2 and J is TRBJ1-2; 12 bases map to TRBD1. Germline lookup yields CDR1 SGHTA and CDR2 FQGNSA. This CDR3 is 15 amino acids long. V dropped 4 bases and J dropped 4; count of bases not matched to a gene: 4. The CDR3 nucleotides read TGTGCCAGCAGCTCGGGGACAGGGGGCCCCTATGGCTACACCTTC. It codes for CASSSGTGGPYGYTF. The whole variable domain, remainder taken from reference TRBV7-2 and TRBJ1-2, is GAGVSQSPSNKVTEKGKDVELRCDPISGHTALYWYRQSLGQGLEFLIYFQGNSAPDKSGLPSDRFSAERTGGSVSTLTIQRTQQEDSAVYLCASSSGTGGPYGYTFGSGTRLTVV.

The chain has TRBV5-4 and TRBJ1-2; perhaps TRBD1 as D (5 bases). The germline V and J ends were trimmed by 4 bases and 0 bases, with 16 bases remaining between them. The germline V gene has CDR1 SGHNT and CDR2 YYREEE (reference sequence). The CDR3 sequence is 16 residues long. As DNA, the CDR3 is TGTGCCAGCAGCCCGCGGGACGGAAACTCTAACTATGGCTACACCTTC. Protein product: CASSPRDGNSNYGYTF.

The chain recombines TRBV19 with TRBJ1-3; D uncertain. Germline V lookup: CDR1 LNHDA, CDR2 SQIVND (reference sequence). Trimming stripped 6 bases from V and 1 base from J, with 13 bases between. This CDR3 region has 15 residues. CDR3 region: CASSLGGHSGNTIYF. CDR3 DNA sequence: TGTGCCAGTAGCCTAGGCGGGCATTCTGGAAACACCATATATTTT.

The genes are TRBV2 and TRBJ2-5, with D perhaps matching TRBD2 (6 bases). The CDR3 has 13 residues. V was pared by 2 bases and J by 5 bases, with 9 bases between. CDR1 and CDR2 (germline): SNHLY, FYNNEI. CDR3 nucleotides: TGTGCCAGCAGTGAAAGCCTAGCGGAGACCCAGTACTTC. Translating it yields CASSESLAETQYF. Full variable domain (rest looked up from reference TRBV2 and TRBJ2-5): EPEVTQTPSHQVTQMGQEVILRCVPISNHLYFYWYRQILGQKVEFLVSFYNNEISEKSEIFDDQFSVERPDGSNFTLKIRSTKLEDSAMYFCASSESLAETQYFGPGTRLLVL.

J is TRBJ1-1 and V is TRBV5-5; the match to TRBD1 covers 10 bases. Unmatched junction bases numbered 9, after V lost 4 bases and J lost 3 bases. Germline CDR1 reads SGHKS; CDR2 reads YYEKEE (reference sequence). The CDR3 length is 16 residues. The chain's CDR3 is CASSPGTGETDTEAFF. DNA for the CDR3: TGTGCCAGCAGCCCCGGGACAGGGGAAACAGACACTGAAGCTTTCTTT. The full variable domain, in which reference TRBV5-5 and TRBJ1-1 provide the parts outside the CDR3, is DAGVTQSPTHLIKTRGQQVTLRCSPISGHKSVSWYQQVLGQGPQFIFQYYEKEERGRGNFPDRFSARQFPNYSSELNVNALLLGDSALYLCASSPGTGETDTEAFFGQGTRLTVV.

The chain has TRBV11-3 and TRBJ2-4; D unresolved. CDR3 length: 15 residues. The V gene's germline CDR1 is SGHNT and CDR2 YENEEA. V was cut by 0 bases and J by 1 base, with 7 bases left in between. CDR3 in DNA: TGTGCCAGCAGCTTAGAAGGGTTTGCCAAAAACATTCAGTACTTC. It is translated as CASSLEGFAKNIQYF.

The V call is TRBV5-1, the J call TRBJ1-3, with D possibly TRBD1 on 5 matching bases. Trimming pared 4 bases from V and 2 bases from J, leaving 13 bases between. The length of the CDR3 is 15 residues. CDR1 is SGHRS, CDR2 YFSETQ, per germline. CDR3 nucleotides: TGCGCCAGCAGCGCCCGGGGGGTAACTGGAAACACCATATATTTT. As protein: CASSARGVTGNTIYF. Supplemented by reference TRBV5-1 and TRBJ1-3, the full variable domain reads KAGVTQTPRYLIKTRGQQVTLSCSPISGHRSVSWYQQTPGQGLQFLFEYFSETQRNKGNFPGRFSGRQFSNSRSEMNVSTLELGDSALYLCASSARGVTGNTIYFGEGSWLTVV.

CDR3 region: CASSLLSGRSNEKLFF. The CDR3 DNA reads as TGCGCCAGCAGCCTTCTTTCAGGGAGGTCTAATGAAAAACTGTTTTTT. The chain couples TRBV4-1 to TRBJ1-4, with a tentative D call TRBD1 (5 bases). In germline, CDR1 is MGHRA, CDR2 YSYEKL. The length of the CDR3 is 16 residues. V lost 4 bases to trimming and J lost 3 bases, with 15 bases between them.

In this sample, this clone turned up a few times. The chain employs TRBV5-5 and TRBJ2-7; 9 nucleotides match TRBD1. The V and J ends lost 2 bases and 3 bases, in that order; junction bases with no gene match: 18. This CDR3 has 19 amino acids. CDR1 is SGHKS, CDR2 YYEKEE, per germline (reference sequence). CDR3 sequence (DNA): TGTGCCAGCAGCTTAAAAGCCCCGGGACAGGGCGCCTTTTACTACGAGCAGTACGTC. Translating it yields CASSLKAPGQGAFYYEQYV.

The CDR3 reads CATSRGLAGGSYNEQFF. The CDR3 bases are TGTGCCACCAGCAGAGGACTTGCGGGAGGATCTTACAATGAGCAGTTCTTC. V is TRBV15 and J is TRBJ2-1, with 8 nucleotides matching TRBD2. The CDR3 contains 17 residues. The germline V gene encodes CDR1 LNHNV and CDR2 YYDKDF (reference sequence). The trim removed 1 base at V and 4 bases at J, leaving 9 bases unmatched.

V usage is TRBV11-3 and J usage is TRBJ1-2, with unresolved D. The length of the CDR3 is 12 residues. Germline V gene data show CDR1 as SGHNT and CDR2 as YENEEA. Between the trimmed V and J ends, which lost 1 base and 8 bases, there was a span of 8 bases. This CDR3 is CASSLAGAGYTF. CDR3 DNA sequence: TGTGCCAGCAGCTTAGCGGGAGCGGGCTACACCTTC. Supplemented by reference TRBV11-3 and TRBJ1-2, the full variable domain reads EAGVVQSPRYKIIEKKQPVAFWCNPISGHNTLYWYLQNLGQGPELLIRYENEEAVDDSQLPKDRFSAERLKGVDSTLKIQPAELGDSAVYLCASSLAGAGYTFGSGTRLTVV.

The CDR3 DNA reads as TGTGCCAGCAGCTTATCTGGAGCAAAACTGTTTTTT. This encodes CASSLSGAKLFF. This chain connects TRBV11-2 to TRBJ1-4; D not resolved. V lost 2 bases and J lost 10, with 8 bases in between. CDR1 is SGHAT, CDR2 FQNNGV, per germline. CDR3 length: 12 amino acids.

This chain links TRBV9 with TRBJ1-3, with a weak D call TRBD1 (6 bases). Germline V CDR1 and CDR2: SGDLS, YYNGEE. V was clipped by 0 bases and J by 3 bases, with 13 bases between them. The CDR3 covers 16 residues. Here the CDR3 DNA reads TGTGCCAGCAGCGTAGGTGGGGGGCAAGATGGAAACACCATATATTTT. It specifies CASSVGGGQDGNTIYF.

In this sample, this clone turned up a few times. The rearrangement links TRBV29-1 to TRBJ1-5; D not certain. V dropped 4 bases and J dropped 4 bases, with 11 bases sitting between them. Germline CDR1 reads SQVTM; CDR2 reads ANQGSEA. The CDR3 is 13 residues long. CDR3 region: CSVASGPNQPQHF. CDR3 nucleotides: TGCAGCGTTGCAAGTGGGCCGAATCAGCCCCAGCATTTT.

The genes are TRBV6-5 and TRBJ2-7, with D perhaps matching TRBD2 (6 bases). Trimming took 5 bases from V and 6 from J, leaving 20 bases between them. The CDR3 totals 15 residues. Germline CDR1 reads MNHEY; CDR2 reads SVGAGI. CDR3 residues: CASSPNLGTPFEQYF. The CDR3 DNA sequence: TGTGCCAGCAGTCCTAATCTGGGGACTCCCTTCGAGCAGTACTTC.

The chain is built from TRBV14 and TRBJ1-6; 11 nucleotides align to TRBD1. This CDR3 is built from 15 residues. Germline-derived CDR1 and CDR2 are SGHDN and FVKESK. The ends lost 5 bases at V and 17 bases at J; junction bases unmatched: 14. In nucleotides, the CDR3 is TGTGCCAGCAGCTCCCGGTGGACAGGGGGCTCGATAGTCCACTTT. Protein: CASSSRWTGGSIVHF.

This chain joins TRBV11-2 and TRBJ1-5, with D possibly being TRBD1 (5 bases). V was clipped by 4 bases and J by 1 base, with 17 bases between them. Germline V gives CDR1 SGHAT, CDR2 FQNNGV. This CDR3 has 17 residues. CDR3: CASSSLMGGESNQPQHF. The CDR3 DNA sequence: TGTGCCAGCAGCTCGTTAATGGGAGGGGAGAGCAATCAGCCCCAGCATTTT.

V usage is TRBV15 and J usage is TRBJ2-7; D is unresolved. Looked up from germline, CDR1 is LNHNV and CDR2 is YYDKDF (reference sequence). This CDR3 is 13 amino acids long. V lost 1 base and J 6 bases, leaving 10 bases between the germline ends. The CDR3 DNA reads TGTGCCACCAGCAGAGTTTCCCAAGGCGAGCAGTACGTC. The encoded protein is CATSRVSQGEQYV.

This clone appeared a single time. The rearrangement uses TRBV5-8 and TRBJ2-1; 11 bases are shared with TRBD1. V trimming: 2 bases; J trimming: 7 bases; junction bases outside the gene matches: 5. This CDR3 is 15 amino acids long. Germline V lookup: CDR1 SGHTS, CDR2 YDEGEE. In DNA, the CDR3 is TGTGCCAGCAGCTTATCCGGGACAGGGGGAAATGAGCAGTTCTTC. Translated: CASSLSGTGGNEQFF.